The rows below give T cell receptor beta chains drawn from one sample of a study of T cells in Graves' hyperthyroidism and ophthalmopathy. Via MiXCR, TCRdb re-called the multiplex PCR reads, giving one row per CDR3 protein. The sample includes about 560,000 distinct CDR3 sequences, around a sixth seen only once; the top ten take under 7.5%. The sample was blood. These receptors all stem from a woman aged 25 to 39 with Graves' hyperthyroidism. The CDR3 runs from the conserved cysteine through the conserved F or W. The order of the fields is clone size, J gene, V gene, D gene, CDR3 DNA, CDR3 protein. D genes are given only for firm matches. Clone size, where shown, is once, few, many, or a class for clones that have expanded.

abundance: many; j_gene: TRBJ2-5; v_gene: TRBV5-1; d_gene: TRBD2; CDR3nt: TGCGCCAGCAGCCCGGGAGGCCCCCAAGAGACCCAGTACTTC; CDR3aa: CASSPGGPQETQYF
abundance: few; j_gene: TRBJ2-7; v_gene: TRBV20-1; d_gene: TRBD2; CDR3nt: TGCAGTGCTAGAGAGGGACTAGCGGGAGCCTACGAGCAGTACTTC; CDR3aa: CSAREGLAGAYEQYF
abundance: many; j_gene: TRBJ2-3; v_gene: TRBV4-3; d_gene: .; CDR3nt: TGCGCCAGCAGTGGGTCTCTAGGAACAGATACGCAGTATTTT; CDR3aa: CASSGSLGTDTQYF
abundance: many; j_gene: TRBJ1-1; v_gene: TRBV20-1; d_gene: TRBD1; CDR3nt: TGCAGTGCTAGCGGGACAGTCTCAGCTTTCTTT; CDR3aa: CSASGTVSAFF
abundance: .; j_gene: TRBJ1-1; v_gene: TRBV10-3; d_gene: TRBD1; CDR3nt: TGTGCCATCAACGACCGGCAAGGGGGCACTGAAGCTCTCTTT; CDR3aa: CAINDRQGGTEALF
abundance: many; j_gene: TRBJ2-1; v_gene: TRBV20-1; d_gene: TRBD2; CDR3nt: TGCAGTGCGCCTAGCGGGAGGGGCTACAATGAGCAGTTCTTC; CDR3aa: CSAPSGRGYNEQFF
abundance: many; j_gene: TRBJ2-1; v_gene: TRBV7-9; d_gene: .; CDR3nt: TGTGCCAGCAGCTCCCCCTTCGAGGGGAATGAGCAGTTCTTC; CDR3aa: CASSSPFEGNEQFF
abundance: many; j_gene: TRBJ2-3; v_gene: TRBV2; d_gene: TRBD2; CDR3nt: TGTGCCAGCAGTAAAGCGGGAGGCCCTCACACAGATACGCAGTATTTT; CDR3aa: CASSKAGGPHTDTQYF
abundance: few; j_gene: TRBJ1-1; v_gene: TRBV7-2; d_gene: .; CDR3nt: TGTGCCAGCAGCTCTAGGCCCACTCCGAACACTGAAGCTTTCTTT; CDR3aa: CASSSRPTPNTEAFF
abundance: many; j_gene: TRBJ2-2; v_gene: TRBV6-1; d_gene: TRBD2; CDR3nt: TGTGCCAGCGGGACTAGCGGGTCCTACACCGGGGAGCTGTTTTTT; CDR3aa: CASGTSGSYTGELFF
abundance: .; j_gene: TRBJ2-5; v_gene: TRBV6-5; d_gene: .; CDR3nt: TGTGCCAGCAGTTTCACACTCGCAGGGGCCCAACAAGAGACCCAGTACTTC; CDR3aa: CASSFTLAGAQQETQYF
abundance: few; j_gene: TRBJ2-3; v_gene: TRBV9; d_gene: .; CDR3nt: TGTGCCAGCAGCTCTCTTGGACAGCCGTCCGCAGATACGCAGTATTTT; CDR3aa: CASSSLGQPSADTQYF
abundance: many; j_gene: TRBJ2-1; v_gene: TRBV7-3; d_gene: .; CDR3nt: TGTGCCAGCAGCTTAACGGGGGCGAACAATGAGCAGTTCTTC; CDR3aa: CASSLTGANNEQFF
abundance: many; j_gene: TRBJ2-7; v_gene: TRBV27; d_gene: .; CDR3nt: TGTGCCAGCAGTTTAGGGCGGCTCACCTACGAGCAGTACTTC; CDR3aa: CASSLGRLTYEQYF
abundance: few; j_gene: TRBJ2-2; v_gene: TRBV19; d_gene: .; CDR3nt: TGTGCCAGTAATTGGGGCCCTCTGAAGACCGGGGAGCTGTTTTTT; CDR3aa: CASNWGPLKTGELFF
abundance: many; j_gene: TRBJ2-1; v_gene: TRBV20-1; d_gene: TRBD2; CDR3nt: TGCAGTGCTACACGACTAGCGGAGAACAATGAGCAGTTCTTC; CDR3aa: CSATRLAENNEQFF
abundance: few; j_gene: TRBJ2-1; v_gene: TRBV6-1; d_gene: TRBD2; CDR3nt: TGTGCCAGCAGTAAAGGCGGGAGGAATGAGCAGTTCTTC; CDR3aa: CASSKGGRNEQFF
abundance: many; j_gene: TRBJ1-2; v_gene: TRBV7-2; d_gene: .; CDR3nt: TGTGCCAGCAGCTTAGAAGTATGGGACTCGAACTATGGCTACACCTTC; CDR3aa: CASSLEVWDSNYGYTF
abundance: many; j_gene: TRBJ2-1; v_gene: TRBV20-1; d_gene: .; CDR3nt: TGCAGTGCTACCAAGGGCCCCCTAGTCGCGGGTGAGCAGTTCTTC; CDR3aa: CSATKGPLVAGEQFF
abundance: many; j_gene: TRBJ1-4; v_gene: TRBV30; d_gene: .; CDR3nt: TGTGCCTGGAGTGCAGGGATGATTCAGTGGGATGAAAAACTGTTTTTT; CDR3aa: CAWSAGMIQWDEKLFF
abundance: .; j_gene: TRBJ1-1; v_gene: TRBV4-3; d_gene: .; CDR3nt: TGCGCCAGCAGCCAACAGCGGACGGTCCCAACTGAAGCTTTCTTT; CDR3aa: CASSQQRTVPTEAFF
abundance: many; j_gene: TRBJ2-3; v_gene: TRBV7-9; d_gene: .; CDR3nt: TGTGCCAGCAGCCGGAACACAGATACGCAGTATTTT; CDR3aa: CASSRNTDTQYF
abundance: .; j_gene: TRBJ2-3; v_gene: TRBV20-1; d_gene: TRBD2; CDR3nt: TGCAGGCCCCCGACTAGCGGGAATACAGATACGCAGTATTTT; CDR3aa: CRPPTSGNTDTQYF
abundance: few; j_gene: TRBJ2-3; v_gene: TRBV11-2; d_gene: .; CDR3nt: TGTGCCAGCAGCGCAATTAGTGGGTTAGGCACAGATACGCAGTATTTT; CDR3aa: CASSAISGLGTDTQYF
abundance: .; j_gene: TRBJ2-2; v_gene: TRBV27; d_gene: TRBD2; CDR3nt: TGTGCCAGCAGTTTGTGGACTAGCGGCACCGGGGAGCTGTTTTTT; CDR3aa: CASSLWTSGTGELFF
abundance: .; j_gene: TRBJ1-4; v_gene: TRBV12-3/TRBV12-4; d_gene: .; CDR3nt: TGTGCCAGCAGTTTGAACAGCCCAACTAATGAAAAACTGTTTTTT; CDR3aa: CASSLNSPTNEKLFF
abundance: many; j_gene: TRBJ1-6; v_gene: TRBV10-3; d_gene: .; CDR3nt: TGTGCCATCAGTGAGAGGGAGGGAAGAAATTCACCCCTCCACTTT; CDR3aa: CAISEREGRNSPLHF
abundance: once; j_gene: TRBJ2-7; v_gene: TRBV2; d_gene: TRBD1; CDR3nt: TGTGCCAGCAGTACATCAGGGGGCGAGCAGTACTTC; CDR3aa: CASSTSGGEQYF
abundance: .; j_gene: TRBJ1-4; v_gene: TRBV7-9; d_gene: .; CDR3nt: TGTGCCAGCAGCTTAGGACAGATTAATGAAAAACTGTTTTTT; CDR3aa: CASSLGQINEKLFF
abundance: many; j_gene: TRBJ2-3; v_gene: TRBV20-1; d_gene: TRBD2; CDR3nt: TGCAGTGCTGACACGGCTCGGGGGGGTCACACAGATACGCAGTATTTT; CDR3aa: CSADTARGGHTDTQYF
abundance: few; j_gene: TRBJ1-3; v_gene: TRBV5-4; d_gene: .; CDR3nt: TGTGCCAGCAGCTTGGAACCTCAGGGGCCCAGAACTGGAAACACCATATATTTT; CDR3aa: CASSLEPQGPRTGNTIYF
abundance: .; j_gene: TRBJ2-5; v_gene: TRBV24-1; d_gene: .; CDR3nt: TGTGCCACCAGTGATCCACCCCGGGGGACCCAGTACTTC; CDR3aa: CATSDPPRGTQYF
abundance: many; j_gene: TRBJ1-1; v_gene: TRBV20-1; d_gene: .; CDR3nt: TGCAGTGCAGAGGGGCCGGCGAACACTGAAGCTTTCTTT; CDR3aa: CSAEGPANTEAFF
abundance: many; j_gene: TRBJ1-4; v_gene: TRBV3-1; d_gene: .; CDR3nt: TGTGCCAGCAGCCATCAGGGAGGGGACGAAAAACTGTTTTTT; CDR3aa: CASSHQGGDEKLFF
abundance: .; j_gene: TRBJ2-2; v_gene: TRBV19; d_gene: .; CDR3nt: TGTGCCAGTAGTGAGACAGGTCCTCCCGGGGAGCTGTTTTTT; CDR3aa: CASSETGPPGELFF
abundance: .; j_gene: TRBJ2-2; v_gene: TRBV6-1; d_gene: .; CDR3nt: TGTGCCAGCAGTCCCCGGGACACCCCCTGGGTCAACACCGGGGAGCCGTTTTTT; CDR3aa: CASSPRDTPWVNTGEPFF